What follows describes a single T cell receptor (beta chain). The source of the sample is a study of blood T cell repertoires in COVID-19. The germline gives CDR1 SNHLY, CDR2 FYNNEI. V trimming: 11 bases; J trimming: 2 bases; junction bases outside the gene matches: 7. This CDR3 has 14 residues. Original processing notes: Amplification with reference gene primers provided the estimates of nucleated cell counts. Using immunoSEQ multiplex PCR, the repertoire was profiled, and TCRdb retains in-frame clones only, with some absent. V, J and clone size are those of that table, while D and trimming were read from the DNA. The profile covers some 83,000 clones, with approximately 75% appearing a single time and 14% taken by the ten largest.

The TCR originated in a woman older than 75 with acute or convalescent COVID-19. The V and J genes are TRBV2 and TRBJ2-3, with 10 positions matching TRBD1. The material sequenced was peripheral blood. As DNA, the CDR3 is TGTGCCGCTAGAGGGACAGGGGCCACAGATACGCAGTATTTT. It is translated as CAARGTGATDTQYF.